This passage covers 13 T cell receptor beta chains from one sample sequenced in a study of cytomegalovirus exposure and HLA in healthy donors. PCR employed 60 Vbeta and 13 Jbeta primers. Libraries were prepared by immunoSEQ multiplex PCR; TCRdb keeps only in-frame clonotypes and omits some of them. The sample shows around 170,000 clones, around 80% of them seen only once. Material: PBMCs. These receptors all stem from a woman aged 40 to 49 in good health and CMV-seronegative.

The V call is TRBV5-6, the J call TRBJ1-1; D unclear. Between the trimmed V and J ends, which lost 3 bases and 5 bases, there was a span of 8 bases. CDR3 length: 12 residues. Germline values: CDR1 SGHDT, CDR2 YYEEEE. CDR3 bases: TGTGCCAGCAGCTGGGCGGGGACTGAAGCTTTCTTT. Protein sequence: CASSWAGTEAFF.

The chain employs TRBV5-1 and TRBJ1-1; 8 bases align to TRBD1. After removal of 5 bases from V and 2 bases from J, the junction contained 8 bases not matched to a gene. This CDR3 is built from 15 residues. The V gene's germline CDR1 is SGHRS and CDR2 YFSETQ. CDR3 loop: CASSWSGGPNTEAFF. The CDR3 DNA reads as TGCGCCAGCAGTTGGTCAGGGGGCCCAAACACTGAAGCTTTCTTT.

This chain joins TRBV19 and TRBJ1-5; 7 bases map to TRBD1. CDR1 and CDR2 (germline): LNHDA, SQIVND (reference sequence). The CDR3 sequence is 15 residues long. With 5 bases clipped from V and 4 bases from J, the junction kept 8 bases outside the gene matches. CDR3 loop: CASSPGGGFNQPQHF. Written as DNA, the CDR3 is TGTGCCAGTAGTCCCGGAGGGGGCTTTAATCAGCCCCAGCATTTT.

This rearrangement joins TRBV6-6 to TRBJ1-1; D unresolved. The CDR3 loop spans 14 amino acids. Between the trimmed V and J ends, which lost 5 bases and 1 base, there was a span of 11 bases. From germline, CDR1 is MNHNY and CDR2 SVGAGI (reference sequence). CDR3: CASSTAAENTEAFF. The CDR3 bases are TGTGCCAGCAGTACAGCTGCAGAGAACACTGAAGCTTTCTTT.

The rearrangement joins TRBV10-1 to TRBJ1-2; D unresolved. The CDR3 covers 13 residues. The germline CDR1 and CDR2 sequences are WNHNN and SYGVQD (reference sequence). The V gene lost 4 bases and the J gene lost 8 bases, with 14 bases spanning the gap. The CDR3 loop reads CASSAAIVGGYTF. In DNA, the CDR3 is TGCGCCAGCAGTGCGGCCATTGTCGGGGGCTACACCTTC.

The chain has TRBV6-6 and TRBJ1-2; weak D call: TRBD1 (5 bases). V dropped 2 bases and J dropped 0 bases, with 13 bases sitting between them. This CDR3 region has 16 residues. Germline CDR1 MNHNY, CDR2 SVGAGI (reference sequence). The CDR3 DNA sequence: TGTGCCAGCAGTTACGATTCGGGGGGGACTAACTATGGCTACACCTTC. It translates to CASSYDSGGTNYGYTF.

Worth noting for this clone: Other DNA sequences within the sample encode an identical CDR3. The chain carries TRBV7-2 and TRBJ2-5; 7 nucleotides agree with TRBD2. This CDR3 spans 14 amino acids. With V trimmed by 1 base and J by 2 bases, 1 base remained unmatched. Germline CDR1 SGHTA, CDR2 FQGNSA. In DNA form, the CDR3 reads TGTGCCAGCAGCTTAGGGGGGGGTCAAGAGACCCAGTACTTC. Translation: CASSLGGGQETQYF.

This clone was detected only once. The genes are TRBV5-4 and TRBJ2-6; D uncertain. From germline, CDR1 is SGHNT and CDR2 YYREEE (reference sequence). CDR3 length: 16 amino acids. Trimming removed 0 bases at V and 3 bases at J, with 10 bases between. DNA of the CDR3: TGTGCCAGCAGCTTGGGCCGGGTGGATGGGGCCAACGTCCTGACTTTC. Protein: CASSLGRVDGANVLTF.

This clone was found a few times. The chain uses TRBV14 and TRBJ1-1, with D perhaps matching TRBD1 (6 bases). Germline V CDR1 and CDR2: SGHDN, FVKESK. Trimming took off 3 bases at V and 4 bases at J, with 15 bases between the two ends. The CDR3 contains 15 residues. The CDR3 protein is CASSHRTGLATEAFF. DNA for the CDR3: TGTGCCAGCAGCCACCGCACAGGGCTGGCCACTGAAGCTTTCTTT.

This chain joins TRBV15 and TRBJ2-7, with TRBD1 matching 11 bases. CDR1 and CDR2 (germline): LNHNV, YYDKDF (reference sequence). This CDR3 has 14 residues. V was pared by 3 bases and J by 5 bases, with 3 bases of the junction left unmatched. CDR3 DNA sequence: TGTGCCACCAGCAGGGGGACAGGGGGAAACGAGCAGTACTTC. Protein: CATSRGTGGNEQYF.

V usage is TRBV23-1 and J usage is TRBJ1-1; 10 nucleotides agree with TRBD1. TRBV23-1 is reported as an ORF; its role is uncertain. CDR3 length equals 17 residues. With 4 bases clipped from V and 6 bases from J, the junction kept 14 bases outside the gene matches. The chain's CDR3 is CASSPNGDRGRPSEAFF. CDR3 sequence (DNA): TGCGCCAGCAGTCCGAACGGTGACAGGGGGCGACCATCTGAAGCTTTCTTT.

V usage is TRBV5-1 and J usage is TRBJ2-2, with 15 bases identical to TRBD2. This CDR3 spans 19 amino acids. J was trimmed by 4 bases and V by 4 bases; bases with no gene match: 11. Germline loops: CDR1 SGHRS, CDR2 YFSETQ. CDR3 DNA sequence: TGCGCCAGCAGCCCTTACAGGACTAGCGGGGGGGCACGCACCGGGGAGCTGTTTTTT. Protein sequence: CASSPYRTSGGARTGELFF.

This chain links TRBV28 with TRBJ2-7, with D possibly being TRBD1 (6 bases). V gave up 5 bases and J gave up 2 bases, with 10 bases separating them. The CDR3 extends over 13 amino acids. Germline CDR1 reads MDHEN; CDR2 reads SYDVKM. The CDR3 DNA reads TGTGCCAGCAGTCTGGACAGACCCTACGAGCAGTACTTC. Amino acid sequence: CASSLDRPYEQYF.